One sample yielded the 19 T cell receptor beta chains listed below, sequenced in a study of CD8+ T cells in alopecia areata. Extraction and reverse transcription of RNA yielded cDNA as the sequencing template. Repertoires were generated with immunoSEQ multiplex PCR, while TCRdb's copy carries only in-frame clones and drops some. The sample records about 150,000 clones, roughly 62% being singletons. The starting material was CD4+ T cells sorted from blood, obtained at week 0. The receptors were sampled from a human donor with alopecia areata.

This clone has just one count. This chain links TRBV11-2 with TRBJ2-5, with 7 bases fitting TRBD2. Germline values: CDR1 SGHAT, CDR2 FQNNGV. V shed 4 bases and J 3 bases; nucleotides not matched to a gene: 2. This CDR3 has 13 amino acids. The DNA of the CDR3 is TGTGCCAGCAGCTCGGGACTAAAAGAGACCCAGTACTTC. As protein: CASSSGLKETQYF.

This sequence joins TRBV7-2 and TRBJ2-1; TRBD1 matches 8 bases. CDR1 and CDR2 (germline): SGHTA, FQGNSA. The CDR3 totals 14 residues. J was trimmed by 1 base and V by 6 bases; bases with no gene match: 2. CDR3 sequence (DNA): TGTGCCAGCAGTCGACAGGGGTCCTACAATGAGCAGTTCTTC. It translates to CASSRQGSYNEQFF.

V usage is TRBV5-6 and J usage is TRBJ2-2, with D tentatively TRBD2 (6 bases). The germline gives CDR1 SGHDT, CDR2 YYEEEE. The CDR3 sequence is 17 residues long. Trimming cost V 4 bases and J 4 bases, with 20 bases left between them. The DNA of the CDR3 is TGTGCCAGCAGCGGAGCCGGTACCATGGGGGGCACCGGGGAGCTGTTTTTT. Its protein is CASSGAGTMGGTGELFF.

The chain carries TRBV5-1 and TRBJ2-5; D is unclear. Germline CDR1 and CDR2: SGHRS and YFSETQ. The V end was cut by 0 bases, the J end by 5 bases, with 8 bases between. This CDR3 spans 13 amino acids. The CDR3 DNA sequence: TGCGCCAGCAGCTTGGCCGTCAGGGAGACCCAGTACTTC. Amino acid sequence: CASSLAVRETQYF.

The chain has TRBV7-2 and TRBJ2-5; a weak D match, TRBD2 (5 bases). V gave up 5 bases and J gave up 7 bases, with 17 bases separating them. Germline lookup yields CDR1 SGHTA and CDR2 FQGNSA. The CDR3 extends over 14 amino acids. CDR3 sequence reads: CASSTGSRDGTQYF. In DNA, the CDR3 is TGTGCCAGCAGCACGGGATCCCGGGATGGGACCCAGTACTTC.

The chain joins TRBV7-6 to TRBJ1-2; a weak D match, TRBD1 (6 bases). Trimming left V 5 bases short and J 4 bases short, with 11 bases between. Germline loops: CDR1 SGHVS, CDR2 FNYEAQ. The CDR3 runs 13 residues. The CDR3 loop is CASSPDRSYGYTF. The CDR3 DNA follows: TGTGCCAGCAGCCCGGACAGATCCTATGGCTACACCTTC.

The chain is built from TRBV29-1 and TRBJ1-4, with a weak D call TRBD1 (5 bases). Germline assignment: CDR1 SQVTM and CDR2 ANQGSEA. V was pared by 8 bases and J by 7 bases, with 20 bases between. This CDR3 spans 14 amino acids. Here the CDR3 DNA reads TGCAGCTACACTGGGGGTCTCTGGGGTGAAAAACTGTTTTTT. This encodes CSYTGGLWGEKLFF.

V usage is TRBV28 and J usage is TRBJ2-3; 10 nucleotides match TRBD2. J gave up 2 bases and V 6 bases, and 8 bases lay outside the gene matches. The CDR3 length is 16 residues. CDR1 is MDHEN, CDR2 SYDVKM, per germline. The CDR3 region has the DNA TGTGCCAGCAGCCCACATAGCGGGGGGCCCACAGATACGCAGTATTTT. It encodes CASSPHSGGPTDTQYF. Complete variable domain (other parts from reference TRBV28 and TRBJ2-3): DVKVTQSSRYLVKRTGEKVFLECVQDMDHENMFWYRQDPGLGLRLIYFSYDVKMKEKGDIPEGYSVSREKKERFSLILESASTNQTSMYLCASSPHSGGPTDTQYFGPGTRLTVL.

The J gene is TRBJ2-2, the V gene TRBV27; maybe TRBD2 (5 bases). CDR3 length equals 17 residues. The ends were cut back, 1 base at V and 1 base at J, with 13 bases in the middle. Germline-derived CDR1 and CDR2 are MNHEY and SMNVEV (reference sequence). The CDR3 nucleotides are TGTGCCAGCAGTTTATTAGGCGGGCTTCAGAACACCGGGGAGCTGTTTTTT. This codes for CASSLLGGLQNTGELFF.

This clone is a singleton in its sample. V gene TRBV30 combines with J gene TRBJ2-3, with D tentatively TRBD1 (8 bases). V was cut by 8 bases and J by 1 base, with 16 bases left in between. The CDR3 is 14 residues long. Germline-derived CDR1 and CDR2 are GTSNPN and SVGIG (reference sequence). This CDR3 is CARTGGQGTDTQYF. The CDR3 bases are TGTGCCCGCACGGGGGGACAGGGCACAGATACGCAGTATTTT. Full variable domain (rest looked up from reference TRBV30 and TRBJ2-3): SQTIHQWPATLVQPVGSPLSLECTVEGTSNPNLYWYRQAAGRGLQLLFYSVGIGQISSEVPQNLSASRPQDRQFILSSKKLLLSDSGFYLCARTGGQGTDTQYFGPGTRLTVL.

This clone has a handful of counts. This chain links TRBV7-2 with TRBJ2-3, with 8 positions matching TRBD2. V shed 2 bases, J shed 2 bases, and the junction held 3 bases outside the gene matches. CDR3 size: 15 residues. Germline V gene sequence: CDR1 SGHTA, CDR2 FQGNSA. The CDR3 DNA reads TGTGCCAGCAGCTTAATGGGACTAGTCACAGATACGCAGTATTTT. This sequence encodes CASSLMGLVTDTQYF.

Points on this clone: Other DNA sequences in this specimen translate into the identical CDR3. J is TRBJ2-7 and V is TRBV30; D remains unclear. The CDR3 is made up of 11 amino acids. Germline assignment: CDR1 GTSNPN and CDR2 SVGIG (reference sequence). Trimming removed 1 base from V and 4 bases from J, with 5 bases in between. In nucleotides, the CDR3 is TGTGCCTGGAGTGGGGGTTACGAGCAGTACTTC. Encoded protein: CAWSGGYEQYF.

The chain links TRBV9 to TRBJ1-2, with D unresolved. This CDR3 region has 16 residues. From germline, CDR1 is SGDLS and CDR2 YYNGEE. Deletions cut 0 bases from V and 0 bases from J, with 12 bases between. The CDR3 DNA reads as TGTGCCAGCAGCGTAGAATTCCCGTTAGCTAACTATGGCTACACCTTC. Residues: CASSVEFPLANYGYTF.

This chain links TRBV27 with TRBJ2-7; 13 positions match TRBD2. The V segment lost 5 bases and the J segment 3 bases; nucleotides outside the gene matches: 4. Germline CDR1 MNHEY, CDR2 SMNVEV (reference sequence). CDR3 length: 15 residues. This CDR3 is CASSPRTSGGYEQYF. CDR3 DNA sequence: TGTGCCAGCAGTCCCCGGACTAGCGGGGGCTACGAGCAGTACTTC.

This rearrangement joins TRBV29-1 to TRBJ1-3; 7 bases match TRBD1. This CDR3 region has 13 residues. Germline CDR1 SQVTM, CDR2 ANQGSEA. V trimming: 7 bases; J trimming: 2 bases; junction bases outside the gene matches: 5. Here the CDR3 DNA reads TGCAGCGCCGCTGGACAGGCTGGAAACACCATATATTTT. Translation gives CSAAGQAGNTIYF.

This clone has only a few counts. The chain joins TRBV18 to TRBJ2-3; D gene unclear. Germline V gene data show CDR1 as KGHSH and CDR2 as LQKENI. Trimming cost V 3 bases and J 10 bases, with 11 bases left between them. CDR3 length equals 12 residues. The CDR3 spells CASSPPQKPQYF. CDR3 in DNA: TGTGCCAGCTCACCTCCTCAAAAACCGCAGTATTTT.

The chain combines TRBV6-5 with TRBJ2-7, with D perhaps given as TRBD1 or TRBD2 (5 bases each). The V gene's germline CDR1 is MNHEY and CDR2 SVGAGI. Trimming removed 5 bases from V and 9 bases from J, with 14 bases in between. The CDR3 has 12 amino acids. CDR3 amino acids: CASSELRGLQYF. The CDR3 DNA reads as TGTGCCAGCAGTGAATTGAGGGGTCTGCAGTACTTC.

The chain uses TRBV7-2 and TRBJ2-1; no definite D call. This CDR3 has 15 amino acids. Trimming left V 0 bases short and J 0 bases short, with 6 bases between. The germline CDR1 and CDR2 sequences are SGHTA and FQGNSA. The CDR3, as DNA: TGTGCCAGCAGCTTAGCATACAGCTCCTACAATGAGCAGTTCTTC. Its protein product is CASSLAYSSYNEQFF.

V gene TRBV6-5 combines with J gene TRBJ2-7, with a weak D call TRBD1 (6 bases). Per germline, CDR1 MNHEY and CDR2 SVGAGI. The CDR3 totals 14 residues. With 8 bases removed from V and 3 bases from J, the gap between germline ends came to 17 bases. The CDR3 spells CASVERTGLYEQYF. CDR3 in DNA: TGTGCCAGCGTAGAAAGAACAGGGCTCTACGAGCAGTACTTC.